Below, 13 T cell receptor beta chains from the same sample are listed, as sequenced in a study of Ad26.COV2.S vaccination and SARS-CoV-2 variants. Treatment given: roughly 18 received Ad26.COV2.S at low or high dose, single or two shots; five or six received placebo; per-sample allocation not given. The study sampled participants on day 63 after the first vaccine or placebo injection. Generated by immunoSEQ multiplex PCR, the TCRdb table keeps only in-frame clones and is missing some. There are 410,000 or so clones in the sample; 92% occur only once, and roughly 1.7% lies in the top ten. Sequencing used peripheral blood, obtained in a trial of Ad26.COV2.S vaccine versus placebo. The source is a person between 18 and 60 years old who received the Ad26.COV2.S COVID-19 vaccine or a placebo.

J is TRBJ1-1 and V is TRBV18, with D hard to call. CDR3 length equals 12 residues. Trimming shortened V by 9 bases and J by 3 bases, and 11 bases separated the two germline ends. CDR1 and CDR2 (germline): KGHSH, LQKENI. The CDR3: CASAAGDTEAFF. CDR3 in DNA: TGTGCCAGTGCCGCGGGCGACACTGAAGCTTTCTTT.

In DNA form, the CDR3 reads TGTGCCAGCAGCCAGGCTACAGGGCGCGGAAACACCATATATTTT. Translation gives CASSQATGRGNTIYF. The chain recombines TRBV14 with TRBJ1-3; a weak D match, TRBD1 (6 bases). Germline CDR1 and CDR2: SGHDN and FVKESK. V lost 3 bases, J lost 4 bases, and 13 bases lay in between. The CDR3 has 15 residues.

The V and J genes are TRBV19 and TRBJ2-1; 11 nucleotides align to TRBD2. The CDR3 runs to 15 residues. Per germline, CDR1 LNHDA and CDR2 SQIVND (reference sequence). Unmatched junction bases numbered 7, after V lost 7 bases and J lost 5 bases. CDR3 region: CASKVLAGGNNEQFF. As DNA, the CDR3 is TGTGCCAGTAAGGTGCTAGCGGGGGGTAACAATGAGCAGTTCTTC.

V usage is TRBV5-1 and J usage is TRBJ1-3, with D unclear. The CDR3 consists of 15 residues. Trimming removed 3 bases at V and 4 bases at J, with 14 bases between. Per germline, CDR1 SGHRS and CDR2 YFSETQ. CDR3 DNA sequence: TGCGCCAGCAGCTCTACGATCCCTGGAGGAAACACCATATATTTT. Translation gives CASSSTIPGGNTIYF.

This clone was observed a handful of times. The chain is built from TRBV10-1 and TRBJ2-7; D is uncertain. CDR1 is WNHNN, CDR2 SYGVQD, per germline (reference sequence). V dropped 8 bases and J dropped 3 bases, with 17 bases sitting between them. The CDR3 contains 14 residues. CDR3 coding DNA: TGCGCCAGCGTTCAGACCCCTTTTTGCTACGAGCAGTACTTC. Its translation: CASVQTPFCYEQYF.

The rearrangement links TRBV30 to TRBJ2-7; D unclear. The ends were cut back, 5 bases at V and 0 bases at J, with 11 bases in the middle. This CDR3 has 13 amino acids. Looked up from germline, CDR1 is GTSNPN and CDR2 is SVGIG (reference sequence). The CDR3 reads CAWGSSSSYEQYF. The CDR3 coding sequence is TGTGCCTGGGGGTCGAGTAGCTCCTACGAGCAGTACTTC.

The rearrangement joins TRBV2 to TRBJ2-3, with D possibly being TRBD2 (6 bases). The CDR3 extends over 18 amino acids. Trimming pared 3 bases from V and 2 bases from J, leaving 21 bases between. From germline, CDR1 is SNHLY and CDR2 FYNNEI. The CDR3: CASSDDPGSPGDTDTQYF. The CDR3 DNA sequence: TGTGCCAGCAGTGACGATCCGGGGTCCCCGGGAGACACAGATACGCAGTATTTT.

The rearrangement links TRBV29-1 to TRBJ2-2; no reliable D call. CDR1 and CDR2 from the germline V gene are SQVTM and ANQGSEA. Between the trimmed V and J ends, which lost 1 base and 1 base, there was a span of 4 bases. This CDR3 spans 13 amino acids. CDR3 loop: CSVEAGNTGELFF. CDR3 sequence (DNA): TGCAGCGTTGAAGCGGGGAACACCGGGGAGCTGTTTTTT.

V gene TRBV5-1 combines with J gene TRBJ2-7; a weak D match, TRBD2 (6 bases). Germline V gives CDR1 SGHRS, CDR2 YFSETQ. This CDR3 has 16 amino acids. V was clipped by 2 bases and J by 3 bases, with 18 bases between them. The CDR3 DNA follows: TGCGCCAGCAGCTTTTCCCCCGGAGGGTCCCGCTACGAGCAGTACTTC. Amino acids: CASSFSPGGSRYEQYF.

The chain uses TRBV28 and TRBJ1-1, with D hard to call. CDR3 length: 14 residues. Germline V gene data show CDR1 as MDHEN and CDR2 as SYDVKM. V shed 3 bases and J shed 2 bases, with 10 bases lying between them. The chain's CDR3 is CASSLSRPNTEAFF. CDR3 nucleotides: TGTGCCAGCAGTTTGTCAAGGCCTAACACTGAAGCTTTCTTT.

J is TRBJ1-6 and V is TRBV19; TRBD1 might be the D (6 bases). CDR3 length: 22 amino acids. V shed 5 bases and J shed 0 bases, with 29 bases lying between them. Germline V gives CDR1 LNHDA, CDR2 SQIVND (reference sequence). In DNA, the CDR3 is TGTGCCAGTAGTGCCGAAGGGGTGACAGGACTTTTTCTGAGCTCCTATAATTCACCCCTCCACTTT. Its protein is CASSAEGVTGLFLSSYNSPLHF.

The CDR3 region has the DNA TGTGCCAGCAGCTTAGATCTGGGGGACACAGATACGCAGTATTTT. Translating it yields CASSLDLGDTDTQYF. This chain connects TRBV11-2 to TRBJ2-3; D tentatively fits TRBD1 or TRBD2 (5 bases each). Germline CDR1 is SGHAT and CDR2 is FQNNGV. This CDR3 comprises 15 residues. Trimming pared 0 bases from V and 2 bases from J, leaving 9 bases between. Filled out from reference TRBV11-2 and TRBJ2-3, the complete variable domain reads EAGVAQSPRYKIIEKRQSVAFWCNPISGHATLYWYQQILGQGPKLLIQFQNNGVVDDSQLPKDRFSAERLKGVDSTLKIQPAKLEDSAVYLCASSLDLGDTDTQYFGPGTRLTVL.

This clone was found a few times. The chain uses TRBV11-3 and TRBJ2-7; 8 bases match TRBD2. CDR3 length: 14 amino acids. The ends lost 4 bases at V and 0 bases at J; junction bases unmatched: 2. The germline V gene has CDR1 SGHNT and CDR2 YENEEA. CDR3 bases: TGTGCCAGCAGCTACGGGGGGGCCTCCTACGAGCAGTACTTC. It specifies CASSYGGASYEQYF.